This is a list of T cell receptor beta chains from one sample in a study of blood T cell repertoires in COVID-19. Some clones are missing from TCRdb's copy, which holds only in-frame ones; the method was immunoSEQ multiplex PCR. Of just under 80,000 clones in the sample, about four fifths were seen once. Sequenced material: peripheral blood. These receptors were taken from a human donor in a cohort sampled during active COVID-19. The CDR3 runs from the conserved cysteine through the conserved F or W. D genes are given only for firm matches. Only part of the rows carry a size: once, few, many, or a class if the clone is expanded.

V	size	J	D	CDR3	DNA
TRBV9	.	TRBJ2-3	TRBD2	CASSFASGSTDTQYF	TGTGCCAGCAGCTTCGCTAGCGGGAGCACAGATACGCAGTATTTT
TRBV5-1	.	TRBJ2-2	TRBD2	CASSTALAGAVAGELFF	TGCGCCAGCAGCACCGCTCTAGCGGGAGCTGTGGCCGGGGAGCTGTTTTTT
TRBV18	.	TRBJ1-1	.	CASSPSTTEWTEAFF	TGTGCCAGCTCACCATCGACGACAGAATGGACTGAAGCTTTCTTT
TRBV7-9	.	TRBJ1-3	.	CASSLGLSGSGNTIYF	TGTGCCAGCAGCTTAGGTTTGTCGGGATCTGGAAACACCATATATTTT
TRBV7-3	.	TRBJ2-2	.	CASSLARDDGELFF	TGTGCCAGCAGCTTAGCCAGGGATGACGGGGAGCTGTTTTTT
TRBV4-1	.	TRBJ2-7	TRBD2	CASSQEVAGGPIVHEQYF	TGCGCCAGCAGCCAAGAGGTAGCGGGAGGGCCTATCGTACACGAGCAGTACTTC
TRBV28	.	TRBJ2-7	.	CASSFGLLQFEQYF	TGTGCCAGCAGTTTCGGACTCCTACAATTTGAGCAGTACTTC
TRBV12-2	.	TRBJ1-2	.	CASPSPGVGDSGSGYTF	TGTGCAAGTCCCTCACCCGGGGTTGGGGATTCAGGTAGCGGCTACACCTTC
TRBV6-2/TRBV6-3	.	TRBJ2-2	TRBD2	CASSFRAGGPSGELFF	TGTGCCAGCAGTTTTCGAGCGGGGGGGCCTTCCGGGGAGCTGTTTTTT
TRBV6-4	.	TRBJ2-1	TRBD2	CASSATSGRGNEQFF	TGTGCCAGCAGTGCGACTAGCGGGAGAGGCAATGAGCAGTTCTTC
TRBV6-2/TRBV6-3	.	TRBJ2-1	.	CASSTGSSGSPIQFF	TGTGCCAGCAGTACAGGATCCTCGGGCTCTCCGATTCAGTTCTTC
TRBV5-4	.	TRBJ2-2	.	CASSSETGTLNTGELFF	TGTGCCAGCAGCTCCGAGACCGGGACTCTGAACACCGGGGAGCTGTTTTTT
TRBV29-1	.	TRBJ2-1	TRBD1	CSVEIWDSSYNEQFF	TGCAGCGTTGAAATTTGGGACAGCTCCTACAATGAGCAGTTCTTC
TRBV5-6	once	TRBJ2-1	.	CASSYRTRVWNEQFF	TGTGCCAGCAGCTACCGAACCCGGGTCTGGAATGAGCAGTTCTTC
TRBV2	.	TRBJ1-1	.	CASSVQGTREAFF	TGTGCCAGCAGTGTACAGGGCACCAGGGAAGCTTTCTTT
TRBV19	.	TRBJ1-5	TRBD1	CASSRTGVEGQPQHF	TGTGCCAGTAGTCGTACAGGGGTGGAGGGTCAGCCCCAGCATTTT
TRBV6-5	.	TRBJ1-2	TRBD1	CASSYHSEEGASGYTF	TGTGCCAGCAGTTACCACTCCGAGGAGGGGGCCTCTGGCTACACCTTC
TRBV3-1/TRBV3-2	.	TRBJ2-7	.	CASSQGLASYEQYF	TGTGCCAGCAGCCAAGGCCTAGCGAGTTACGAGCAGTACTTC
TRBV5-1	.	TRBJ1-1	TRBD1	CASSPMTGSDTEAFF	TGCGCCAGCAGCCCCATGACAGGGTCGGACACTGAAGCTTTCTTT
TRBV11-2	.	TRBJ2-2	TRBD1	CASSLVQGAGELFF	TGTGCCAGCAGCTTAGTCCAGGGGGCCGGGGAGCTGTTTTTT
TRBV11-2	.	TRBJ2-3	.	CASSLAGSGEWNTQYF	TGTGCCAGCAGCTTAGCTGGGTCGGGAGAATGGAATACGCAGTATTTT
TRBV2	.	TRBJ2-5	TRBD2	CASSDIGLAGGETQYF	TGTGCCAGCAGCGATATTGGACTAGCGGGGGGAGAGACCCAGTACTTC
TRBV5-1	once	TRBJ1-6	.	CASTAGDYNSPLHF	TGCGCCAGCACGGCAGGCGATTATAATTCACCCCTCCACTTT